This T cell receptor beta chain was profiled in a study of identical twins. General study findings and limits: Where beta out-of-frame sequences were concerned, excess twin sharing was weaker.

This CDR3 region has 19 residues. Trimming cost V 0 bases and J 0 bases, with 16 bases left between them. Looked up from germline, CDR1 is SGHRS and CDR2 is YFSETQ. On this clonotype: No antigen is known for it.

In TCRdb, the 5' RACE reads were re-called with MiXCR into one record per CDR3 protein. The data contain approximately 210,000 distinct CDR3 sequences, more than 15% of them seen just once; the ten biggest clones take up 35% to 45%. The same data also went into a second study, on T cells expressing NK-cell markers. That paper adds: HCMV seropositivity marked most of the eight sequenced donors; one was seronegative. Whether expanded NKG2C-expressing T cell clones recognize HCMV is unknown.

The gene calls are TRBV5-1 and TRBJ2-6, with a tentative D call TRBD2 (5 bases). The sequence came from a woman younger than 35 in good health. Sequencing was performed on CD8+ T cells sorted from blood. The CDR3 loop reads CASSLAVWGEVSGANVLTF. CDR3 bases: TGCGCCAGCAGCTTGGCCGTATGGGGAGAGGTCTCTGGGGCCAACGTCCTGACTTTC. The variable domain in full, with the rest retrieved from reference TRBV5-1 and TRBJ2-6, is KAGVTQTPRYLIKTRGQQVTLSCSPISGHRSVSWYQQTPGQGLQFLFEYFSETQRNKGNFPGRFSGRQFSNSRSEMNVSTLELGDSALYLCASSLAVWGEVSGANVLTFGAGSRLTVL.